This T cell receptor (beta chain) appears in the sequencing data of a study of T cell responses to AZD1222 COVID-19 vaccine. The data were produced by immunoSEQ multiplex PCR, yet TCRdb's version contains in-frame clones alone and is incomplete. This sample yields 100,000 to 120,000 clones, of which roughly 92% are seen a single time; 2% to 2.5% belongs to the top ten. The CDR3 totals 15 residues. The ends were cut back, 0 bases at V and 1 base at J, with 8 bases in the middle. Germline assignment: CDR1 KGHSH and CDR2 LQKENI. The sequenced sample was peripheral blood, obtained 28 days after the second AZD1222 dose. The clonotype was recovered from an adult who received the AZD1222 COVID-19 vaccine. This chain joins TRBV18 and TRBJ2-3, with D possibly being TRBD2 (5 bases). The CDR3 loop is CASSPPRRGTDTQYF. The CDR3, as DNA: TGTGCCAGCTCACCACCGCGGCGGGGCACAGATACGCAGTATTTT.